These 17 T cell receptor beta chains share one sample of origin, sequenced in a study of vaccination and CD4 T cells after COVID-19. The antigens these receptors bind are not known. The Oncomine TCR Beta short-read assay was applied to DNA of cultured CD4+ T cells. TCRdb analysed the PCR reads with MiXCR anew, one entry per CDR3 protein. The sample shows some 6,000 distinct CDR3 sequences, 27% of them seen only once. Treatment noted: approximately 10-day PBMC culture with coronavirus spike peptide pools or control peptides (ViraFEST assay). Collection of the unexposed donor's CD4+ T cells took place before the COVID-19 pandemic (2011-2018). The sequenced sample consisted of CD4+ T cells from blood, cultured in vitro. The receptors were gathered from a human donor in good health.

In this sample, this clonotype is medium-sized (0.01 to 0.1%). The CDR3 here is CASSYRANTEAFF. Here the CDR3 DNA reads TGTGCCAGCAGTTACCGTGCGAACACTGAAGCTTTCTTT. This chain connects TRBV6-5 to TRBJ1-1; D is unclear. V lost 2 bases and J 1 base, leaving 5 bases between the germline ends. The germline V gene has CDR1 MNHEY and CDR2 SVGAGI. CDR3 length: 13 residues.

This clonotype qualifies as hyperexpanded. V gene TRBV20-1 combines with J gene TRBJ1-2; D is unresolved. CDR1 and CDR2 from the germline V gene are DFQATT and SNEGSKA (reference sequence). CDR3 size: 12 residues. With 3 bases removed from V and 4 bases from J, the gap between germline ends came to 9 bases. The CDR3 loop reads CSASRLGYGYTF. The CDR3 bases are TGCAGTGCTAGTCGACTGGGCTATGGCTACACCTTC.

This rearrangement joins TRBV9 to TRBJ1-5, with D possibly being TRBD1 (5 bases). Trimming removed 0 bases from V and 4 bases from J, with 8 bases in between. Germline V gives CDR1 SGDLS, CDR2 YYNGEE. The length of the CDR3 is 14 residues. CDR3 in DNA: TGTGCCAGCAGCGTAGACGGGGCGAATCAGCCCCAGCATTTT. Translated, it gives CASSVDGANQPQHF.

This clonotype appeared a few times. The V call is TRBV28, the J call TRBJ2-4, with D maybe TRBD1 (6 bases). V lost 10 bases, J lost 2 bases, and 9 bases lay in between. Looked up from germline, CDR1 is MDHEN and CDR2 is SYDVKM. The CDR3 spans 12 residues. The CDR3 sequence: CAIRDTKNIQYF. CDR3 in DNA: TGTGCCATCCGGGACACCAAAAACATTCAGTACTTC.

This clonotype was found a few times. This chain joins TRBV20-1 and TRBJ2-7, with D tentatively TRBD1 (6 bases). V lost 0 bases and J lost 3, with 15 bases in between. The CDR3 contains 15 residues. Germline-derived CDR1 and CDR2 are DFQATT and SNEGSKA (reference sequence). The CDR3, as DNA: TGCAGTGCTAGAGATCTCCAGGGGAACGTCTACGAGCAGTACTTC. It codes for CSARDLQGNVYEQYF.

This rearrangement joins TRBV2 to TRBJ1-2; D is unclear. The length of the CDR3 is 13 residues. V was pared by 0 bases and J by 4 bases, with 6 bases between. Germline V gives CDR1 SNHLY, CDR2 FYNNEI. In DNA, the CDR3 is TGTGCCAGCAGTGAAGCCCAGATCTATGGCTACACCTTC. Translation: CASSEAQIYGYTF. Combining the CDR3 with reference TRBV2 and TRBJ1-2 gives the whole variable domain EPEVTQTPSHQVTQMGQEVILRCVPISNHLYFYWYRQILGQKVEFLVSFYNNEISEKSEIFDDQFSVERPDGSNFTLKIRSTKLEDSAMYFCASSEAQIYGYTFGSGTRLTVV.

CDR3 bases: TGTGCCAGCAGCTCGGACGGCTACACTGAAGCTTTCTTT. Residues: CASSSDGYTEAFF. The chain uses TRBV5-4 and TRBJ1-1; D not resolved. This CDR3 has 13 amino acids. Germline CDR1 and CDR2: SGHNT and YYREEE (reference sequence). V was trimmed by 3 bases and J by 3 bases, leaving 9 bases between them.

This chain connects TRBV18 to TRBJ1-5; 8 bases map to TRBD1. Germline CDR1 KGHSH, CDR2 LQKENI. The CDR3 spans 16 residues. With 3 bases clipped from V and 9 bases from J, the junction kept 13 bases outside the gene matches. Here the CDR3 reads CASSPMDREALGPQHF. The CDR3 DNA follows: TGTGCCAGCTCACCCATGGACAGGGAGGCGTTAGGGCCCCAGCATTTT.

This rearrangement joins TRBV6-1 to TRBJ1-2; the match to TRBD1 covers 12 bases. Germline V gives CDR1 MNHNS, CDR2 SASEGT. This CDR3 has 16 residues. V lost 4 bases to trimming and J lost 5 bases; unmatched junction nucleotides: 8. In DNA form, the CDR3 reads TGTGCCAGCAGTGGCCCGGGACAGGGGGCCCAGTATGGCTACACCTTC. The encoded protein is CASSGPGQGAQYGYTF.

V is TRBV5-1 and J is TRBJ1-5; D gene unclear. The CDR3 sequence is 14 residues long. Trimming stripped 3 bases from V and 5 bases from J, with 12 bases between. The germline gives CDR1 SGHRS, CDR2 YFSETQ. The CDR3 sequence is CASSWGDTDQPQHF. In DNA form, the CDR3 reads TGCGCCAGCAGCTGGGGAGACACAGATCAGCCCCAGCATTTT.

This rearrangement joins TRBV20-1 to TRBJ2-1, with no clear D. Trimming left V 3 bases short and J 5 bases short, with 8 bases between. Germline loops: CDR1 DFQATT, CDR2 SNEGSKA (reference sequence). The CDR3 loop spans 12 amino acids. The CDR3 protein is CSARITNNEQFF. CDR3 nucleotide sequence: TGCAGTGCTAGGATCACTAACAATGAGCAGTTCTTC.

In regard to this clonotype: One end of the junction is discordant with germline, which a read error may explain. The V gene is TRBV7-2, the J gene TRBJ1-3; D is perhaps TRBD1 (5 bases). Germline V CDR1 and CDR2: SGHTA, FQGNSA. The CDR3 covers 14 residues. In DNA form, the CDR3 reads TGTGCCGGCAGGCCTGCGGGGCTGGGAAACACCATATATTTT. This sequence encodes CAGRPAGLGNTIYF.

The chain has TRBV6-4 and TRBJ2-1; TRBD2 matches at 8 bases. The CDR3 totals 15 residues. Germline V lookup: CDR1 MRHNA, CDR2 SNTAGT. With V trimmed by 6 bases and J by 8 bases, 12 bases remained unmatched. In DNA, the CDR3 is TGTGCCAGCAGCGCCGGGACTAGAGAACACGATGAGCAGTTCTTC. Translation: CASSAGTREHDEQFF.

Note on this clonotype: A junction boundary mismatches the germline segment, possibly from a read error. The chain uses TRBV6-2 or TRBV6-3 and TRBJ2-1, with 7 bases that match TRBD2. Germline V gene lookup returns CDR1 MNHEY and CDR2 SVGEGT. The CDR3 has 14 residues. CDR3 region: CPSSYTSDYNEQFF. As DNA, the CDR3 is TGTCCCAGCAGTTACACTAGCGATTACAATGAGCAGTTCTTC.

This clonotype is labeled medium-sized (0.01 to 0.1%). The V gene is TRBV20-1, the J gene TRBJ1-2; D is unresolved. Trimming left V 6 bases short and J 7 bases short, with 18 bases between. This CDR3 has 13 residues. Germline lookup yields CDR1 DFQATT and CDR2 SNEGSKA (reference sequence). In nucleotides, the CDR3 is TGCAGTGCCCCAACTCTGGGAGTTGGTGGCTACACCTTC. It translates to CSAPTLGVGGYTF.

This clonotype is medium-sized (0.01 to 0.1%) by share. The CDR3 nucleotides read TGTGCCACCAGTCGTGATCGGACGGAACTGAACACTGAAGCTTTCTTT. Its protein product is CATSRDRTELNTEAFF. This rearrangement joins TRBV24-1 to TRBJ1-1; D is undetermined. V was trimmed by 6 bases and J by 0 bases, leaving 16 bases between them. This CDR3 is built from 16 residues. CDR1 is KGHDR, CDR2 SFDVKD, per germline.

This clonotype turned up a few times. The rearrangement joins TRBV7-3 to TRBJ2-3, with D hard to call. Between the trimmed V and J ends, which lost 1 base and 6 bases, there was a span of 8 bases. Germline CDR1 SGHTA, CDR2 FQGTGA. This CDR3 contains 13 residues. The CDR3 DNA reads TGTGCCAGCAGCTTAAAGGGTATGGATACGCAGTATTTT. This codes for CASSLKGMDTQYF.